This entry features one T cell receptor (beta chain) sequence. The table lists this clone with a few counts. Its target antigen remains unknown. No quality values exist for individual bases; no much larger clone is one base distant. Whole blood was collected in K2EDTA tubes by collaborating institutions according to the institutions' own protocols. For TCRbeta analysis, collaborators shipped samples as frozen whole blood, isolated PBMCs, or DNA extracted from either of those sample types. This record belongs to a study of blood T cell repertoires in COVID-19 (dated by TCRdb to 2018 to 2020). About the full investigation: The collaborator samples originated in the United States, Italy and Spain and spanned the acute and convalescent phases of COVID-19. The material from the prospective study consisted of cDNA or gDNA derived from T cells, B-cell-depleted T cells, or PBMCs. Samples came from the ongoing ImmuneRACE study (first 160 participants) plus 1,254 subjects from 6 global collaborators. A de-identified subject ID, COVID-19 status, age in years and sex were almost always included in the sample metadata. HLA class I and class II types, where available, came from metadata supplied by the sample provider rather than from assay-based typing. The repertoires were released in a freely available public database intended as a resource for research on the immune response to SARS-CoV-2. The dataset comprised deeply sampled blood TCRbeta repertoires from subjects exposed to, actively infected with, or recovered from COVID-19. General study outcomes and caveats: The amount of clinical and demographic metadata varied by source and participant and was provided uncurated.

The immunoSEQ Assay, a bias-controlled multiplex PCR, was used to amplify TCRbeta CDR3 regions from genomic DNA. In the source study's methods: Nucleated cell counts per sample were estimated from amplification of reference gene primers within the assay. To quantify the absolute abundance of each unique TCRbeta CDR3 rearrangement, sequence reads were collapsed and filtered. For each sample, productive Simpson clonality was calculated by taking the square root of Simpson's diversity index across productive rearrangements. TCRdb stores this immuneACCESS table with in-frame sequences only. Part of the clones is absent; in the studies checked, under half of the shortfall reflects unresolved V genes, and no reason is known for the rest. V, J and clone size are taken as reported in that table, and D and trimming were inferred from the DNA itself. The sample table holds over 70,000 clones, of which more than 75% were seen once. Together, the top ten hold over 6.5% of the sample.

Material: peripheral blood. The origin of this receptor is a man between 65 and 85 years old with acute or convalescent COVID-19.

For the CDR3, the sequence is CASRGQPYTEAFF. DNA sequence: TGTGCCAGCAGGGGACAGCCCTACACTGAAGCTTTCTTT. The chain is assembled from TRBV12-3 or TRBV12-4 and TRBJ1-1, and 7 junction bases match TRBD1. Ends trimmed: V by 6 bases, J by 3 bases; bases unmatched to a gene: 4. The CDR3 spans 13 residues, from the cysteine through the phenylalanine. The read is trimmed to its CDR3 DNA, 39 bases read in frame from base 1.